This T cell receptor beta chain comes out of a study of OX40 agonist ivuxolimab in advanced cancers. Study-wide background: Patients were infused with ivuxolimab every 2 weeks at 0.01 to 10 mg/kg. Broader study findings: Antigen targets of the expanded peripheral T cells went undetermined. Expanded clones were, on average, more numerous among CD8+ T cells than CD4+.

Concerning this clone: What it recognizes is unknown.

Libraries were prepared by immunoSEQ multiplex PCR; TCRdb keeps only in-frame clonotypes and omits some of them. The sample shows some 71,000 clones, approximately 90% of them seen only once. The V end was cut by 1 base, the J end by 1 base, with 8 bases between. The V gene's germline CDR1 is MNHEY and CDR2 SMNVEV (reference sequence). The CDR3 covers 14 residues. The source material was CD4+ or CD8+ T cells sorted from blood, sampled in a trial of the OX40 agonist ivuxolimab. This chain joins TRBV27 and TRBJ2-7, with D perhaps TRBD2 (5 bases). This receptor was obtained from an adult with an advanced solid tumor such as melanoma, head and neck, liver or kidney cancer. This CDR3 is CASSLLSGSYEQYF. The DNA for the CDR3 is TGTGCCAGCAGTTTATTGAGCGGATCCTACGAGCAGTACTTC.